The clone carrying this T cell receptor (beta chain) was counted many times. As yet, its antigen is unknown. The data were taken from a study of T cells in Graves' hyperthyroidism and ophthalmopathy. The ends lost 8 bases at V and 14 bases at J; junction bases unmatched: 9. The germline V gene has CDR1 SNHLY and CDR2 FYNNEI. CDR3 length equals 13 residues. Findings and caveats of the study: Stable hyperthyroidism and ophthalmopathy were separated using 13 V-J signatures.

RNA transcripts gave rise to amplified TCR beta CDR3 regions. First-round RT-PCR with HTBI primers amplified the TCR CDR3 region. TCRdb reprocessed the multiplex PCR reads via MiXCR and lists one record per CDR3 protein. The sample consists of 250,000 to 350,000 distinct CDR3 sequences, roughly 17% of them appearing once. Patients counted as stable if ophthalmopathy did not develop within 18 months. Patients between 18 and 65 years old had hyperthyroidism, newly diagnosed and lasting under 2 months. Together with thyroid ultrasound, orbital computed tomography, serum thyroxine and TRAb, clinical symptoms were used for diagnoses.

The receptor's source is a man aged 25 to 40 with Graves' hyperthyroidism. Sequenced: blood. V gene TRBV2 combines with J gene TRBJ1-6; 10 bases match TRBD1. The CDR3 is CASGPPGQGSLHF. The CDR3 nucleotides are TGTGCCAGCGGTCCACCGGGACAGGGGTCCCTCCACTTT.